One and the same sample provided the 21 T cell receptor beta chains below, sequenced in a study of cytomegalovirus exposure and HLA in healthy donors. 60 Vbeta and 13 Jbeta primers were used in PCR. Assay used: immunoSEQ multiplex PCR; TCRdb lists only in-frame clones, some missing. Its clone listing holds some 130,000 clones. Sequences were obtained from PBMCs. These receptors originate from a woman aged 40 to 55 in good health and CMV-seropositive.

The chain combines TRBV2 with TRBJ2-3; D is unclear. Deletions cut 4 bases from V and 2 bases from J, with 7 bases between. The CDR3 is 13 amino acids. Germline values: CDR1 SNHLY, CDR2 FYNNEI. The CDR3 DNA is TGTGCCAGCAGTGGGGCGCTCACAGATACGCAGTATTTT. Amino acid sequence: CASSGALTDTQYF.

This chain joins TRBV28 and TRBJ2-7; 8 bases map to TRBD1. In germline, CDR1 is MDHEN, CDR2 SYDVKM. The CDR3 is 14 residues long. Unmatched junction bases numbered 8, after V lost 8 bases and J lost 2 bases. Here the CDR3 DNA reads TGTGCCAGCGGGACAGGAAACAGGGCCTACGAGCAGTACTTC. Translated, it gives CASGTGNRAYEQYF.

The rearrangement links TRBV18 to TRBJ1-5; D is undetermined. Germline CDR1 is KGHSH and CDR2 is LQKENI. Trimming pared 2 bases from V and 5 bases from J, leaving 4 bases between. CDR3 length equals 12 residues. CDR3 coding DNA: TGTGCCAGCTCACCAGGAGATCAGCCCCAGCATTTT. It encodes CASSPGDQPQHF.

CDR3 sequence: CASSETGIDYGYTF. The CDR3 DNA reads TGTGCCAGTAGCGAGACAGGGATAGACTATGGCTACACCTTC. The chain has TRBV19 and TRBJ1-2; 7 bases are shared with TRBD1. The length of the CDR3 is 14 residues. Per germline, CDR1 LNHDA and CDR2 SQIVND (reference sequence). The junction had 7 bases not matched to a gene; V was cut back by 6 bases and J by 3 bases.

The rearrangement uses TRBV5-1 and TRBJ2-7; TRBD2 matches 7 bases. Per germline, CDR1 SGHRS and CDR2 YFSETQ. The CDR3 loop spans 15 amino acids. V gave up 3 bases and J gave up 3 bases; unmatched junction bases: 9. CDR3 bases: TGCGCCAGCAGCTGGGAGCGGGAAGCGTTCTACGAGCAGTACTTC. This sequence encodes CASSWEREAFYEQYF.

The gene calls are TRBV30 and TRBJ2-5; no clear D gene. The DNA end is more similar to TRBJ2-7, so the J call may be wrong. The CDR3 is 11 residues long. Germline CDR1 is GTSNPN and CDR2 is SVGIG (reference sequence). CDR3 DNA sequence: TGTGCCTGGGGTAGCACCTACGAGCAGTACTTC. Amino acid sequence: CAWGSTYEQYF.

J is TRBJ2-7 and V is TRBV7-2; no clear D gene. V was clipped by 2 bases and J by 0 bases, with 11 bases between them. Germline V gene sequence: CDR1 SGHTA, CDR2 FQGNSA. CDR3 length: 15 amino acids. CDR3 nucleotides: TGTGCCAGCAGCTTATACCAAAGGAGCTCCTACGAGCAGTACTTC. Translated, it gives CASSLYQRSSYEQYF.

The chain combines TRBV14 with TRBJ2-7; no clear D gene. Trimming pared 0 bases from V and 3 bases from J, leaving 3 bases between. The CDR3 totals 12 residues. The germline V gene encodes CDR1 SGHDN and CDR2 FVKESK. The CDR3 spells CASSQDNYEQYF. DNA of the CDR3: TGTGCCAGCAGCCAAGACAACTACGAGCAGTACTTC.

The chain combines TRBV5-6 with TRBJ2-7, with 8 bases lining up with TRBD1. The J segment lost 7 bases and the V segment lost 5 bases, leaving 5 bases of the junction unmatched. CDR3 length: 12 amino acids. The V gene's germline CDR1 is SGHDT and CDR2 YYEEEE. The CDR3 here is CASRQGAREQYF. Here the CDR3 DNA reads TGTGCCAGCAGGCAGGGGGCGCGGGAGCAGTACTTC.

CDR3 nucleotide sequence: TGCGCCAGCAGCTTTAATAGCAATGAGCAGTTCTTC. The encoded protein is CASSFNSNEQFF. The V gene is TRBV5-1, the J gene TRBJ2-1; no clear D gene. The CDR3 runs 12 residues. The V gene's germline CDR1 is SGHRS and CDR2 YFSETQ. Trimming cost V 2 bases and J 6 bases, with 6 bases left between them.

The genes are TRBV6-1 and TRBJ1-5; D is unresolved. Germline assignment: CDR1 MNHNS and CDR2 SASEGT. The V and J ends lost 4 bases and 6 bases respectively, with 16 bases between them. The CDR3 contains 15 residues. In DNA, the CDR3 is TGTGCCAGCAGTGTCGTACAGCCCCGGGGTCAGCCCCAGCATTTT. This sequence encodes CASSVVQPRGQPQHF.

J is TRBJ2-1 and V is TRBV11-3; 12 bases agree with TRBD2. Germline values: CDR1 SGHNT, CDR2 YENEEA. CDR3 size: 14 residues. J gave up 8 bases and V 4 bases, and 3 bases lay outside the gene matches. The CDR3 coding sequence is TGTGCCAGCAGCTACCTAGCGGGAGGGTATGAGCAGTTCTTC. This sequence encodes CASSYLAGGYEQFF.

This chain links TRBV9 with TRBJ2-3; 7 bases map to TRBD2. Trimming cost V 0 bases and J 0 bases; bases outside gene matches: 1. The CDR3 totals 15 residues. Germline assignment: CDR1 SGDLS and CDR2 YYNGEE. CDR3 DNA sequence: TGTGCCAGCAGCGTAGTGGGAGGGAGCACAGATACGCAGTATTTT. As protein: CASSVVGGSTDTQYF.

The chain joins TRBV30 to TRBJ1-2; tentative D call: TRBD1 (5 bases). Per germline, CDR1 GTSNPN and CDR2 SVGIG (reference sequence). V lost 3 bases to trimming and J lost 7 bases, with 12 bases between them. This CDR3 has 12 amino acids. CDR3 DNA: TGTGCCTGGAGCCAAGGACAATTTGGCTACACCTTC. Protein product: CAWSQGQFGYTF.

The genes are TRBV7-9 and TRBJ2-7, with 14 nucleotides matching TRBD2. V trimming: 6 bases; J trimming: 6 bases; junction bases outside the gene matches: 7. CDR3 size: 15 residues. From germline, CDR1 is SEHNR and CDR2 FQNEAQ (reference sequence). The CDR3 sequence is CASSPTSGRAGEQYF. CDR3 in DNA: TGTGCCAGCAGTCCGACTAGCGGGAGGGCCGGCGAGCAGTACTTC.

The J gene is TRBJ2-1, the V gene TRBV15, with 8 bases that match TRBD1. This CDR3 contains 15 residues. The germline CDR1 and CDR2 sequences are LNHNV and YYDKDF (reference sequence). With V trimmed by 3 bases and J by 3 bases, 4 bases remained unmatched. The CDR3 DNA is TGTGCCACCAGCAGCACAGGGGGGATCTACAATGAGCAGTTCTTC. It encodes CATSSTGGIYNEQFF.

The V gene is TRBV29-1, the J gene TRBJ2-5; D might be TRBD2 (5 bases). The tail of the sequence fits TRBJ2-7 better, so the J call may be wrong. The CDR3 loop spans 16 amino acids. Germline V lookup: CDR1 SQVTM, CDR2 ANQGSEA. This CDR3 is CSVEVRRGWSTDEQYF. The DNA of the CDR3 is TGCAGCGTTGAAGTGCGAAGAGGGTGGAGTACCGACGAGCAGTACTTC.

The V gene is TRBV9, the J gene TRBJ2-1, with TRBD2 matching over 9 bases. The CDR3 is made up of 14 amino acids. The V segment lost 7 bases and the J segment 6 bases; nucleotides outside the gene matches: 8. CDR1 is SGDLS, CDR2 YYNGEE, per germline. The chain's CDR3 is CASGEGGRANEQFF. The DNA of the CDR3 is TGTGCCAGCGGGGAGGGCGGGAGGGCCAATGAGCAGTTCTTC.

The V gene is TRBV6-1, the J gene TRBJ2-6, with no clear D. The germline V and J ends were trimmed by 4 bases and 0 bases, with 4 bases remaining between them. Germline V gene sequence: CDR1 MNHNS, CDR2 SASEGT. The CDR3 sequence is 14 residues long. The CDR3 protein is CASSGSSGANVLTF. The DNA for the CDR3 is TGTGCCAGCAGTGGGAGCTCTGGGGCCAACGTCCTGACTTTC.

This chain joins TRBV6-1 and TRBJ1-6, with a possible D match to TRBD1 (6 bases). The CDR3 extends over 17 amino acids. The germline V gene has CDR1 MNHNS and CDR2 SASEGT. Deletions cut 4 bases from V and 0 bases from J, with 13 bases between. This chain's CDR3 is CASSGGQSSSYNSPLHF. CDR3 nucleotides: TGTGCCAGCAGTGGAGGACAGTCGAGCTCCTATAATTCACCCCTCCACTTT.

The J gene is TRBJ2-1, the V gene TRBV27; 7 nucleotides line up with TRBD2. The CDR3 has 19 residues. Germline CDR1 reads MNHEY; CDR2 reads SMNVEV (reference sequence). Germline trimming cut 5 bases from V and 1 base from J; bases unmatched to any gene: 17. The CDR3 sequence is CASSRLAHSSYDSYNEQFF. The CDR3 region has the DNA TGTGCCAGCAGTCGACTAGCCCACTCTAGCTATGATTCCTACAATGAGCAGTTCTTC.